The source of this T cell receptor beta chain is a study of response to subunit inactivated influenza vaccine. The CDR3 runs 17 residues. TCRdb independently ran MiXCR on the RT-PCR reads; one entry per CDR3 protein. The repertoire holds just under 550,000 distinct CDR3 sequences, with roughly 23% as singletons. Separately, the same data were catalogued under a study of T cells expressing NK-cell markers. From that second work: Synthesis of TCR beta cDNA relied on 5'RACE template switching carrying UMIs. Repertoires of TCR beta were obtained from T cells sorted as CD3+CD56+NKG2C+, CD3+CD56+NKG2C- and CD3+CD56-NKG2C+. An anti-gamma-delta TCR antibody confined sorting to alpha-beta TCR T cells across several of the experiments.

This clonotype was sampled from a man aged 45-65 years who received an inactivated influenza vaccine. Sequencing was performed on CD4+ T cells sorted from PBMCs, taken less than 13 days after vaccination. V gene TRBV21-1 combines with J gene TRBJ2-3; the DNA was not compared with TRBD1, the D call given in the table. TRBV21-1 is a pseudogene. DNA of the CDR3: TGTGCCAGCAGCACCCCCATAGGGCAGATGAGGACAGATACGCAGTATTTT. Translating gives CASSTPIGQMRTDTQYF.